The rows below give T cell receptor beta chains drawn from one sample of a study of shared clonotypes between healthy human individuals. Clones were sequenced by immunoSEQ multiplex PCR, and TCRdb holds only the in-frame ones, with some missing. The sample comprises approximately 1,000,000 clones, approximately 78% of which are singletons, and more than 0.5% rests with the top ten. Material for sequencing was memory CD4+ T cells from PBMCs. These receptors all stem from a man between 18 and 35 years old in good health. Some clones in this sample may be carry-over from other donors' samples. CDR3s include the opening cysteine and the closing phenylalanine or tryptophan. Fields, in order: clone size, J gene, V gene, CDR3 protein. For some rows the clone size is stated as once, few or many, or as a class when expanded; others skip it.

clone size: -; J gene: TRBJ2-3; V gene: TRBV5-1; CDR3 protein: CASSLATGVISTDTQYF
clone size: -; J gene: TRBJ1-5; V gene: TRBV28; CDR3 protein: CASSLDRRAWPQHF
clone size: once; J gene: TRBJ1-5; V gene: TRBV7-9; CDR3 protein: CASSLEGYNQPQHF
clone size: -; J gene: TRBJ2-1; V gene: TRBV5-1; CDR3 protein: CASRPTGDNEQFF
clone size: -; J gene: TRBJ2-7; V gene: TRBV7-6; CDR3 protein: CASSLGPLYEQYF
clone size: -; J gene: TRBJ2-1; V gene: TRBV28; CDR3 protein: CASSLGILAGANEQFF
clone size: -; J gene: TRBJ1-2; V gene: TRBV2; CDR3 protein: CASSDETYYGYTF
clone size: -; J gene: TRBJ2-5; V gene: TRBV9; CDR3 protein: CASSPRTETRGTQYF
clone size: -; J gene: TRBJ2-1; V gene: TRBV5-1; CDR3 protein: CASSVRGQGASWERNEQFF
clone size: -; J gene: TRBJ2-7; V gene: TRBV20-1; CDR3 protein: CSAPQGREQYF
clone size: -; J gene: TRBJ2-1; V gene: TRBV27; CDR3 protein: CASSPAGLAGIEQFF
clone size: few; J gene: TRBJ1-2; V gene: TRBV9; CDR3 protein: CASSVGGPQAGYTF
clone size: -; J gene: TRBJ2-1; V gene: TRBV19; CDR3 protein: CASSPRGYNEQFF
clone size: -; J gene: TRBJ2-6; V gene: TRBV6-6; CDR3 protein: CASSHTGSGANVLTF